This TCR beta chain was sequenced for a study of blood T cell repertoires in COVID-19. About the research overall: Donors in the United States, Italy and Spain gave samples during acute or convalescent COVID-19. T cells, B-cell-depleted T cells, or PBMCs provided the cDNA or gDNA that served as material.

This CDR3 contains 13 residues. Germline CDR1 is SGHRS and CDR2 is YFSETQ. V lost 4 bases and J lost 7, with 14 bases in between. Original processing notes: Scientists estimated how many nucleated cells there were by amplifying reference gene primers. TCRdb's table, derived via immunoSEQ multiplex PCR, lists solely in-frame clones and lacks some. The DNA was the basis for D and trimming; V, J and clone size are from that table. The sample has roughly 410,000 clones; roughly 90% are singletons. Seattle patients were enrolled while actively infected and followed longitudinally. This chain joins TRBV5-1 and TRBJ1-2; weak D call: TRBD1 (6 bases). The sample taken for sequencing was peripheral blood. This receptor was obtained from a woman between 40 and 50 years old with COVID-19, enrolled during active disease. The CDR3 spells CASSGEGVLGYTF. In nucleotides, the CDR3 is TGCGCCAGCAGCGGGGAGGGGGTGCTTGGCTACACCTTC. Filled out from reference TRBV5-1 and TRBJ1-2, the complete variable domain reads KAGVTQTPRYLIKTRGQQVTLSCSPISGHRSVSWYQQTPGQGLQFLFEYFSETQRNKGNFPGRFSGRQFSNSRSEMNVSTLELGDSALYLCASSGEGVLGYTFGSGTRLTVV.